The clone carrying this TCR beta chain was recorded a few times. The sample comes from a study of regulatory T cells in long-lasting Graves disease. Arm-PCR of CDR3 regions and iRepertoire HTBI primers were used to build TCR beta libraries. TCRdb independently ran MiXCR on the multiplex PCR reads; one entry per CDR3 protein. This sample has hundreds of thousands of distinct CDR3 sequences, with about 13% found just once. Germline CDR1 SEHNR, CDR2 FQNEAQ (reference sequence). This CDR3 spans 14 amino acids. The J segment lost 7 bases and the V segment lost 2 bases, leaving 3 bases of the junction unmatched. The time point was: newly diagnosed GD, antithyroid drugs for less than 3 months. RNA extracted from PBMCs served as the sequencing template. The data also belong to a second study, concerning T cells in Graves' hyperthyroidism and ophthalmopathy. As reported in that work: The HTBI set primed first-round TCR CDR3 RT-PCR. Onset of ophthalmopathy came a median about 6.5 months after the model predicted it.

The origin of this receptor is a young man with Graves disease. J is TRBJ1-4 and V is TRBV7-9; 8 bases align to TRBD1. Sequences were derived from peripheral blood mononuclear cells (PBMCs), sampled at new diagnosis, from a patient treated with antithyroid drugs. In nucleotides, the CDR3 is TGTGCCAGCAGCTTAAGGACAGGGAGTGAAAAACTGTTTTTT. It yields the protein CASSLRTGSEKLFF.